A selection of T cell receptor beta chains follows, all from one sample in a study of regulatory T cells in long-lasting Graves disease. TCRdb reprocessed the multiplex PCR reads with MiXCR, giving one entry per CDR3 protein. The sample holds some 500,000 distinct CDR3 sequences, roughly 14% seen once. These data were also reused for a study on T cells in Graves' hyperthyroidism and ophthalmopathy.

This sample comprised peripheral blood mononuclear cells (PBMCs), obtained at new diagnosis, from a patient treated with antithyroid drugs. All receptors come from a man aged 25-45 years with Graves disease. Each CDR3 is given with its conserved first and last residue. A D gene is named only where the DNA matches it firmly. Rows may omit the clone size; those that give it use once, few, many or a size class.

abundance,j_gene,v_gene,len,d_gene,CDR3nt,CDR3aa
many,TRBJ2-3,TRBV3-1,17,TRBD2,TGTGCCAGCAGCCAAGGACTAGCGGGAGGTTCCGCAGATACGCAGTATTTT,CASSQGLAGGSADTQYF
many,TRBJ2-1,TRBV12-3/TRBV12-4,15,NA,TGTGCCAGCAGTTTAGGCGGGATTTCATCGAATGAGCAGTTCTTC,CASSLGGISSNEQFF
many,TRBJ1-2,TRBV27,18,TRBD1,TGTGCCAGCAGTCACTTACCCGGGACAGGGGGCGCAGACTATGGCTACACCTTC,CASSHLPGTGGADYGYTF
many,TRBJ1-1,TRBV7-9,14,TRBD1,TGTGCCAGCAGCGGACAGGCTCTGAACACTGAAGCTTTCTTT,CASSGQALNTEAFF
many,TRBJ2-7,TRBV27,16,NA,TGTGCCAGCAGAGCAGAAACAGGGTTGTTCTCCTACGAGCAGTACTTC,CASRAETGLFSYEQYF
many,TRBJ2-5,TRBV29-1,11,NA,TGCAGCGTTGAAAGGGGAGCGGCCCAGTACTTC,CSVERGAAQYF
many,TRBJ2-1,TRBV2,17,TRBD2,TGTGCCAGCAGTGATAGTCTCGGACTAGCGGGAAATACTGAGCAGTTCTTC,CASSDSLGLAGNTEQFF
NA,TRBJ2-2,TRBV11-2,17,NA,TGTGCCAGCAGCTCTGTCCGGGACCTCGTGAACACCGGGGAGCTGTTTTTT,CASSSVRDLVNTGELFF
few,TRBJ2-7,TRBV12-5,21,NA,TGTGCTAGTGGTTTCATACTTCCCCTTATCCCCGTATTCCCGATCTACGACGAGCAGTGCTTC,CASGFILPLIPVFPIYDEQCF
NA,TRBJ2-1,TRBV29-1,13,NA,TGCAGCGTTGAAGGCGGGGCCCACGGGGAGCAGTTCTTC,CSVEGGAHGEQFF
NA,TRBJ2-5,TRBV5-1,14,NA,TGCGCCAGCAGCTTGTTCCGGACGGAAGAGACCCAGTACTTC,CASSLFRTEETQYF
many,TRBJ1-1,TRBV29-1,13,TRBD1,TGCATCGTCTGGGCCGGGACAGGTATTGAAGCTTTCTTT,CIVWAGTGIEAFF
many,TRBJ1-1,TRBV2,15,NA,TGTGCCAGCAGTGATTCCTTCTCGGGGGACACTGAAGCTTTCTTT,CASSDSFSGDTEAFF
many,TRBJ2-3,TRBV5-4,15,NA,TGTGCCCTGAGGCAAGGGTCCGCTAGCACAGATACGCAGTATTTT,CALRQGSASTDTQYF
few,TRBJ2-5,TRBV3-1,15,NA,TGTGCCAGCAGCCAAGATCGGAGAGGGGACACCACCCAGTACTTC,CASSQDRRGDTTQYF
NA,TRBJ2-5,TRBV30,14,NA,TGTGCCTGGAGGCCTGCCGGGTCCCAGGGGACCCAGTACTTC,CAWRPAGSQGTQYF
many,TRBJ1-1,TRBV7-9,15,NA,TGTGCCAGCAGGGGGGGCGGTGGTGGGAACACTGAAGCTTTCTTT,CASRGGGGGNTEAFF
few,TRBJ1-4,TRBV4-2,14,NA,TGTGCCAGCAGTCCCGGGGCCTCAAATGAAAAACTGTTTTTT,CASSPGASNEKLFF
many,TRBJ2-5,TRBV7-9,13,NA,TGTGCCAGCAGCCCCGAATCTAGTGGAGCCCAGTACTTC,CASSPESSGAQYF
NA,TRBJ2-1,TRBV7-7,18,NA,TGTGCTAGCAGCTTATCCGGGACACCAGCGAGCTCCTACAATGAGCAGTTCTTC,CASSLSGTPASSYNEQFF
few,TRBJ2-4,TRBV6-1,15,NA,TGTGCCAGCAGTGAAGGGGGCTACCCGGGAAACATTCAGTACTTC,CASSEGGYPGNIQYF
NA,TRBJ2-7,TRBV4-2,17,TRBD2,TGTGCCAGCAGCCAGGTGAGAGGGGCTAGCGGGAGACCTGAGCAGTACTTC,CASSQVRGASGRPEQYF
many,TRBJ2-7,TRBV12-3/TRBV12-4,14,NA,TGTGCCAGCACCCGTAGGGGGAGTGGCGTTGAGCAGTACTTC,CASTRRGSGVEQYF
many,TRBJ2-7,TRBV5-1,13,TRBD2,TGCGCCAGCATGTCAGCGGGAAAGTACGAGCAGTACTTC,CASMSAGKYEQYF
many,TRBJ2-7,TRBV11-2,16,NA,TGTGCCAGCAGTCCCGGTGGGGGAGTTCCGACCTACGAGCAGTACTTC,CASSPGGGVPTYEQYF
NA,TRBJ2-7,TRBV19,15,NA,TGTGCCAGTAGTATAGCAGGACTATCCTCCTACGAGCAGTACTTC,CASSIAGLSSYEQYF
NA,TRBJ2-5,TRBV24-1,14,NA,TGTGCCACCAGCGTTACCGGACCAAAGGGGACCCAGTACTTC,CATSVTGPKGTQYF
NA,TRBJ2-5,TRBV15,13,NA,TGTGCCACCAGTACGGACATCCAAGAGACCCAGTACTTC,CATSTDIQETQYF
NA,TRBJ2-7,TRBV13,15,TRBD2,TGTGCCAGCAGCTTGGATAGCGGGGCGGCCTACGAGCAGTACTTC,CASSLDSGAAYEQYF
few,TRBJ2-7,TRBV7-2,17,TRBD2,TGCGCCAGCAGCCCTCGAGGACTAGCGGGAGGGCCTTACGAGCAGTACTTC,CASSPRGLAGGPYEQYF
many,TRBJ2-3,TRBV20-1,16,NA,TGCAGTGCTAACGGTTTCATGGCTGGAAACACAGATACGCAGTATTTT,CSANGFMAGNTDTQYF
many,TRBJ2-7,TRBV6-1,15,TRBD1,TGTGCCAGCGGAGGCGTGGGGACAGGGTTATCCGAGCAGTACTTC,CASGGVGTGLSEQYF
many,TRBJ2-5,TRBV7-2,14,NA,TGTGCCAGCAGCCCCCGGGACAACCAAGAGACCCAGTACTTC,CASSPRDNQETQYF
many,TRBJ1-1,TRBV29-1,13,NA,TGCAGCGCTGTGGCAGACCCGAACACTGAAGCTTTCTTT,CSAVADPNTEAFF
many,TRBJ2-7,TRBV5-1,15,TRBD2,TGCGCCAGCACACAGACTAGCGGGAGGACTCCCGAGCAGTACTTC,CASTQTSGRTPEQYF
few,TRBJ2-3,TRBV28,13,TRBD1,TGTGCCAGCACCCAGGGGGGCACAGATACGCAGTATTTT,CASTQGGTDTQYF
many,TRBJ2-3,TRBV29-1,14,TRBD1,TGCAGCGTCCGCGACAGGGTGGGAACAGATACGCAGTATTTT,CSVRDRVGTDTQYF
NA,TRBJ1-1,TRBV19,10,NA,TGTGCCAATCAGGCGGCTGAAGCTTTCTTT,CANQAAEAFF
many,TRBJ1-5,TRBV20-1,14,NA,TGCAGTGCTAGCCGGGGAGCACTAGATCAGCCCCAGCATTTT,CSASRGALDQPQHF
many,TRBJ2-7,TRBV2,11,NA,TGTGCCAGCAGTGAAGGGTCCGAGCAGTACTTC,CASSEGSEQYF
many,TRBJ1-1,TRBV7-9,14,NA,TGTGCCAGCAGAGTTGGTGGGAGGGACACTGAAGCTTTCTTT,CASRVGGRDTEAFF
many,TRBJ2-7,TRBV27,14,NA,TGTGCCAGCAGTTCGGAGGCTTGGGGGTACGAGCAGTACTTC,CASSSEAWGYEQYF
many,TRBJ2-5,TRBV24-1,14,NA,TGTGCCACCAGTGATTACCCCAGGGACCAGACCCAGTACTTC,CATSDYPRDQTQYF
NA,TRBJ1-1,TRBV7-8,16,NA,TGTGCCAGCAGCTTAGGATTAACAGCCGGGTGGGCTGAAGCTTTCTTT,CASSLGLTAGWAEAFF
many,TRBJ2-1,TRBV20-1,16,TRBD2,TGCAGTGCTAGAGAGTGGTTGCTAGCGGTAGGCAATGAGCAGTTCTTC,CSAREWLLAVGNEQFF
NA,TRBJ2-3,TRBV19,16,TRBD1,TGTGCCAGTAGTACCGACCGGGACAGAAGCACAGATACGCAGTATTTT,CASSTDRDRSTDTQYF
NA,TRBJ2-5,TRBV25-1,15,NA,TGTGCCAGCAGTGATAGGAGGGGCGCTGGGGAGACCCAGTACTTC,CASSDRRGAGETQYF
NA,TRBJ2-1,TRBV20-1,17,TRBD2,TGCAGTGCTAGAGGGGGGTTCGCGGGGAGGGCCAGCAGAGAGCAGTTCTTC,CSARGGFAGRASREQFF
many,TRBJ2-7,TRBV28,14,TRBD2,TGTGCCAGCAGTTTCCCGGGAGGTACCTACGAGCAGTACTTC,CASSFPGGTYEQYF
NA,TRBJ1-5,TRBV6-2/TRBV6-3,13,NA,TGTGCCAGCGGTCTGGATAGCAATCAGCCCCAGCATTTT,CASGLDSNQPQHF
NA,TRBJ1-4,TRBV7-8,14,NA,TGTGCCAGCAGCTTAGACTATGGTGGTGAAAAACTGTTTTTT,CASSLDYGGEKLFF
many,TRBJ2-1,TRBV2,18,TRBD1,TGTGCCAGCAGTGACCCCCTCACAGGGGGAGGCTCCTACAATGAGCAGTTCTTC,CASSDPLTGGGSYNEQFF
many,TRBJ1-1,TRBV6-1,16,TRBD1,TGTGCCAGCAGCAGGACAGGGGCCCACATGAACACTGAAGCTTTCTTT,CASSRTGAHMNTEAFF
many,TRBJ2-1,TRBV24-1,13,TRBD2,TGTGCCACCAGGCGGGGGAGCAATAATGAGCAGTTCTTC,CATRRGSNNEQFF